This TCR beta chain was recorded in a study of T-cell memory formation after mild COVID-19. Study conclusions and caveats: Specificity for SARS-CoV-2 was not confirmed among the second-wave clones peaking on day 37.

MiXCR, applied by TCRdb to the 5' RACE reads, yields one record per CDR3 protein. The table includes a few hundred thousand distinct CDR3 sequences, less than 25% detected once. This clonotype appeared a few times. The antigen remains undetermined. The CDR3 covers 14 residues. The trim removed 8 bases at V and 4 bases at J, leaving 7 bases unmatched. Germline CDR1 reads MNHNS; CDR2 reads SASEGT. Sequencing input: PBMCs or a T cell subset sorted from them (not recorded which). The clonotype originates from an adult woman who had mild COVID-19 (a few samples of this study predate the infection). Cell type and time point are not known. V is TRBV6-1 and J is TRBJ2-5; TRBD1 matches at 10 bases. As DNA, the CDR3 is TGTGCCAGCGGAGGGACAGGGGTAGGAGAGACCCAGTACTTC. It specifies CASGGTGVGETQYF.